This TCR beta chain originates from a study of CD8 T cells in ankylosing spondylitis. Using its own MiXCR run on the 5' RACE reads, TCRdb lists one record per CDR3 protein. The table records fewer than 250,000 distinct CDR3 sequences, approximately 20% of them present only once. To note about this clonotype: What it recognizes is unknown.

Study results and limitations: It appeared that ankylosing spondylitis blood was characterized by a TCR beta motif of seven or eight highly homologous variants.

The germline gives CDR1 SQVTM, CDR2 ANQGSEA. The CDR3 is 16 amino acids. Between the trimmed V and J ends, which lost 1 base and 1 base, there was a span of 16 bases. The receptor was derived from a male donor with ankylosing spondylitis. The chain employs TRBV29-1 and TRBJ1-1; possible D gene TRBD1, 5 bases. Input material: blood, either unsorted or a sorted T cell fraction (not recorded which). The CDR3 DNA reads as TGCAGCGTTGAAGCTGGTCAGGGTGGGCCGAACACTGAAGCTTTCTTT. Its translation: CSVEAGQGGPNTEAFF.